One sample yielded the 18 T cell receptor beta chains listed below, sequenced in a study of blood T cell repertoires in COVID-19 (dated by TCRdb to 2020 to 2022). Receptor amplification or capture employed the immunoSEQ multiplex PCR assay. This is the immuneACCESS table as TCRdb keeps it, with only in-frame sequences that have V and J called. A part of the clones is gone; compared with another copy, unresolved V genes explain less than half, and the rest is unexplained. Within this sample are about 130,000 clones, with 90% of them counted one time only. Clones ranked in the top ten supply 3.5% to 5% of the sample. The material sequenced was peripheral blood. Receptor source: a man aged 60 to 69 with COVID-19, enrolled during active disease.

This clone has more than one count but fewer than ten. The V and J genes are TRBV10-3 and TRBJ2-2; 10 nucleotides match TRBD1. J lost 2 bases, V lost 11 bases, and 11 bases had no gene match. Germline V CDR1 and CDR2: ENHRY, SYGVKD. The CDR3 extends over 16 amino acids. The CDR3 is CASLPTGGGNTGELFF. CDR3 in DNA: TGTGCCTCACTACCGACAGGGGGCGGAAACACCGGGGAGCTGTTTTTT.

V and J are TRBV6-5 and TRBJ2-1; D is unresolved. This CDR3 contains 14 residues. V was cut by 4 bases and J by 7 bases, with 14 bases left in between. Looked up from germline, CDR1 is MNHEY and CDR2 is SVGAGI. The CDR3 DNA is TGTGCCAGCAGTTTCTATGACAAAAATAATGAGCAGTTCTTC. It encodes CASSFYDKNNEQFF.

The J gene is TRBJ2-7, the V gene TRBV6-4; tentatively, D is TRBD2 (5 bases). The CDR3 spans 16 residues. CDR1 is MRHNA and CDR2 is SNTAGT in the germline V gene. V gave up 3 bases and J gave up 3 bases, with 18 bases separating them. The CDR3 reads CASSDKRAEWYYEQYF. The CDR3 DNA reads as TGTGCCAGCAGTGATAAGCGAGCGGAGTGGTACTACGAGCAGTACTTC.

The chain joins TRBV5-1 to TRBJ2-5; a possible D gene is TRBD2 (7 bases). V dropped 5 bases and J dropped 2 bases, with 16 bases sitting between them. In germline, CDR1 is SGHRS, CDR2 YFSETQ. This CDR3 is 15 amino acids long. CDR3 DNA: TGCGCCAGCAGTGGGGGCGGGAGTAGGCAAGAGACCCAGTACTTC. Translation: CASSGGGSRQETQYF. The entire variable domain, with the rest obtained from reference TRBV5-1 and TRBJ2-5, is as follows: KAGVTQTPRYLIKTRGQQVTLSCSPISGHRSVSWYQQTPGQGLQFLFEYFSETQRNKGNFPGRFSGRQFSNSRSEMNVSTLELGDSALYLCASSGGGSRQETQYFGPGTRLLVL.

As regards this clone: The sample carries other DNA sequences with the same CDR3. The genes are TRBV19 and TRBJ2-3; D may be TRBD2 (5 bases). The germline gives CDR1 LNHDA, CDR2 SQIVND (reference sequence). V was cut by 1 base and J by 0 bases, with 8 bases left in between. The CDR3 length is 15 residues. CDR3 loop: CASSIGGGSTDTQYF. CDR3 sequence (DNA): TGTGCCAGTAGTATAGGTGGCGGGAGCACAGATACGCAGTATTTT. The full variable domain, with the rest looked up from reference TRBV19 and TRBJ2-3, is DGGITQSPKYLFRKEGQNVTLSCEQNLNHDAMYWYRQDPGQGLRLIYYSQIVNDFQKGDIAEGYSVSREKKESFPLTVTSAQKNPTAFYLCASSIGGGSTDTQYFGPGTRLTVL.

As DNA, the CDR3 is TGTGCCAGCGGAGGACTAGCGGTCTTAAATGAGCAGTTCTTC. Translation gives CASGGLAVLNEQFF. The chain carries TRBV2 and TRBJ2-1, with 10 nucleotides matching TRBD2. This CDR3 spans 14 amino acids. The germline V gene has CDR1 SNHLY and CDR2 FYNNEI. J was trimmed by 7 bases and V by 8 bases; bases with no gene match: 8. The full variable domain, rest sourced from reference TRBV2 and TRBJ2-1, is EPEVTQTPSHQVTQMGQEVILRCVPISNHLYFYWYRQILGQKVEFLVSFYNNEISEKSEIFDDQFSVERPDGSNFTLKIRSTKLEDSAMYFCASGGLAVLNEQFFGPGTRLTVL.

The table lists this clone with a count of one. V gene TRBV18 combines with J gene TRBJ2-5; 11 bases match TRBD1. V was clipped by 4 bases and J by 6 bases; unmatched bases: 7. The CDR3 has 15 residues. The germline CDR1 and CDR2 sequences are KGHSH and LQKENI. CDR3 nucleotides: TGTGCCAGCTCACAGCGGACAGGGGGCGAACAGACCCAGTACTTC. Translation gives CASSQRTGGEQTQYF.

This chain links TRBV27 with TRBJ1-1, with D possibly TRBD1 on 5 matching bases. The CDR3 is 13 amino acids. Deletions cut 6 bases from V and 1 base from J, with 9 bases between. From germline, CDR1 is MNHEY and CDR2 SMNVEV (reference sequence). In nucleotides, the CDR3 is TGTGCCAGCAGGGGACTGGCGAACACTGAAGCTTTCTTT. It yields the protein CASRGLANTEAFF.

This clone was observed once. The rearrangement uses TRBV19 and TRBJ2-3; D is unresolved. The CDR3 has 15 residues. Germline values: CDR1 LNHDA, CDR2 SQIVND (reference sequence). V dropped 6 bases and J dropped 0 bases, with 13 bases sitting between them. Written as DNA, the CDR3 is TGTGCCAGTAGGGCCCACGGAGATAGCACAGATACGCAGTATTTT. Translating gives CASRAHGDSTDTQYF.

In DNA form, the CDR3 reads TGTGCCTGGAGTTTAGATAGCAATCAGCCCCAGCATTTT. It codes for CAWSLDSNQPQHF. V gene TRBV30 combines with J gene TRBJ1-5; D is undetermined. Germline V gene lookup returns CDR1 GTSNPN and CDR2 SVGIG (reference sequence). This CDR3 spans 13 amino acids. Trimming cost V 2 bases and J 0 bases, with 5 bases left between them.

The chain links TRBV4-1 to TRBJ2-1, with unresolved D. Germline CDR1 and CDR2: MGHRA and YSYEKL. CDR3 length: 14 residues. V was cut by 0 bases and J by 5 bases, with 8 bases left in between. CDR3 amino acids: CASSQDRTNNEQFF. For the CDR3, the DNA is TGCGCCAGCAGCCAAGATCGAACTAACAATGAGCAGTTCTTC.

This chain uses TRBV7-9 with TRBJ2-1; possible D gene TRBD1, 5 bases. The CDR3 is made up of 15 amino acids. The germline gives CDR1 SEHNR, CDR2 FQNEAQ (reference sequence). The V and J ends lost 5 bases and 4 bases respectively, with 15 bases between them. CDR3 nucleotides: TGTGCCAGCAGCAAAGAAGATCAGGGATACAATGAGCAGTTCTTC. Amino acids: CASSKEDQGYNEQFF.

This chain links TRBV7-9 with TRBJ1-3; the match to TRBD1 covers 9 bases. V gave up 5 bases and J gave up 3 bases; unmatched junction bases: 11. CDR1 and CDR2 (germline): SEHNR, FQNEAQ (reference sequence). The CDR3 runs 17 residues. CDR3 DNA sequence: TGTGCCAGCAGCCTACTAGAACAGGGGGCTGATGGAAACACCATATATTTT. Translated: CASSLLEQGADGNTIYF.

The chain joins TRBV6-2 or TRBV6-3 to TRBJ2-3; a possible D gene is TRBD2 (6 bases). Germline values: CDR1 MNHEY, CDR2 SVGEGT. V was clipped by 0 bases and J by 1 base, with 14 bases between them. CDR3 size: 17 residues. CDR3: CASSYSVDGTGTDTQYF. The CDR3 DNA follows: TGTGCCAGCAGTTACTCAGTAGACGGGACTGGCACAGATACGCAGTATTTT.

The chain links TRBV19 to TRBJ2-3; 8 bases match TRBD2. Looked up from germline, CDR1 is LNHDA and CDR2 is SQIVND (reference sequence). Unmatched junction bases numbered 4, after V lost 10 bases and J lost 4 bases. CDR3 length: 12 amino acids. Here the CDR3 DNA reads TGTGCCACGGGACTAGGCTCAGATACGCAGTATTTT. Translating it yields CATGLGSDTQYF.

V and J are TRBV19 and TRBJ1-5; 10 nucleotides align to TRBD1. The CDR3 extends over 14 amino acids. The germline V gene has CDR1 LNHDA and CDR2 SQIVND (reference sequence). Unmatched junction bases numbered 3, after V lost 6 bases and J lost 4 bases. CDR3 sequence (DNA): TGTGCCAGTAGCGGGACAGGGGTAAATCAGCCCCAGCATTTT. It encodes CASSGTGVNQPQHF.

The chain uses TRBV6-2 or TRBV6-3 and TRBJ2-7; TRBD2 matches at 12 bases. V gave up 5 bases and J gave up 4 bases; unmatched junction bases: 6. This CDR3 has 15 amino acids. Germline V lookup: CDR1 MNHEY, CDR2 SVGEGT. CDR3 loop: CASSRTTSGSYEQYF. The CDR3 DNA reads TGTGCCAGCAGTAGAACGACTAGCGGGAGTTACGAGCAGTACTTC.

This clone was found once. The chain links TRBV2 to TRBJ2-2; 16 positions agree with TRBD2. Germline lookup yields CDR1 SNHLY and CDR2 FYNNEI. The CDR3 totals 17 residues. The V segment lost 6 bases and the J segment 3 bases; nucleotides outside the gene matches: 4. CDR3 sequence (DNA): TGTGCCAGCAGGGGGACTAGCGGGAGGGCCTACACCGGGGAGCTGTTTTTT. Translated: CASRGTSGRAYTGELFF. Drawing the rest from reference TRBV2 and TRBJ2-2, the complete variable domain is EPEVTQTPSHQVTQMGQEVILRCVPISNHLYFYWYRQILGQKVEFLVSFYNNEISEKSEIFDDQFSVERPDGSNFTLKIRSTKLEDSAMYFCASRGTSGRAYTGELFFGEGSRLTVL.